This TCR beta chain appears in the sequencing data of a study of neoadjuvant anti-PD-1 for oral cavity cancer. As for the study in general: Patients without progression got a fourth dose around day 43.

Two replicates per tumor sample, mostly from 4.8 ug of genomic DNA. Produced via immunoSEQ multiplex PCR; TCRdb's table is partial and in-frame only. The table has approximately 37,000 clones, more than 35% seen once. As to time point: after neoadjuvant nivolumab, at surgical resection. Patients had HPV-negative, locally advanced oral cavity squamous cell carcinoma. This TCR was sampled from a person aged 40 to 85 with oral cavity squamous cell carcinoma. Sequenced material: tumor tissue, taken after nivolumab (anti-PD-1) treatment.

The CDR3: CASSRGGIYGYTF. CDR3 nucleotides: TGTGCCAGCAGCCGTGGGGGGATCTATGGCTACACCTTC. The V gene is TRBV7-3, the J gene TRBJ1-2; D might be TRBD1 (5 bases). This CDR3 comprises 13 residues. Germline CDR1 SGHTA, CDR2 FQGTGA. V lost 5 bases and J lost 4, with 11 bases in between.